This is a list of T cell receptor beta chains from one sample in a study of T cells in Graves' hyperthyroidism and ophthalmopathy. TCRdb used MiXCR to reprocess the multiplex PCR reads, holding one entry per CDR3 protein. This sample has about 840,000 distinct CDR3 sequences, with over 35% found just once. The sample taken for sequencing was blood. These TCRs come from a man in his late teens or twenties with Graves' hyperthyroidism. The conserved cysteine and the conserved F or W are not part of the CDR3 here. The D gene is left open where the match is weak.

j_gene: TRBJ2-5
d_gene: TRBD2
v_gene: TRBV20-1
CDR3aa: SATGGAGDQETQY

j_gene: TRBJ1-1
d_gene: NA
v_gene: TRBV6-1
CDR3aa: ASSEAGHTEAF

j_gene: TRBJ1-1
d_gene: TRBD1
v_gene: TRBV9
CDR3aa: ASSAGQGSRTEAF

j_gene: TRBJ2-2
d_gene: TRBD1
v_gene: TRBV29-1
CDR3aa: SVGTGYIGELF

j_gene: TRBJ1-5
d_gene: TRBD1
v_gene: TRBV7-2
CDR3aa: ASSPHRDSANQPQH

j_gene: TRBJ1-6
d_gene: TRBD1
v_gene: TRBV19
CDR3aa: ASSIVPGGRNSPLH

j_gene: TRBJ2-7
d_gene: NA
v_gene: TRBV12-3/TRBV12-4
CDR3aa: ASSTAGVGAYEQY

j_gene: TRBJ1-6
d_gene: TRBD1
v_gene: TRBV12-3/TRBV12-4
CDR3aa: ASSAGTATYNSPLH

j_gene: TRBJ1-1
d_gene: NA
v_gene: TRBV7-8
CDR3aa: ASSLGFGGTFVTEAF

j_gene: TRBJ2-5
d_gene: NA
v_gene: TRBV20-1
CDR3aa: SARVTEETQY

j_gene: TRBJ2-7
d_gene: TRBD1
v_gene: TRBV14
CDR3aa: ASSQERTGLTYEQY

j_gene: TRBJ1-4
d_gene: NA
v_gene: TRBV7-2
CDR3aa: ASSLEGPREKLF

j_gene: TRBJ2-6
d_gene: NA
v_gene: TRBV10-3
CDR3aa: AISAQESSGANVLT

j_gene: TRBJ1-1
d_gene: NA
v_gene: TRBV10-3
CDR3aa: ASTWVTDTEAF

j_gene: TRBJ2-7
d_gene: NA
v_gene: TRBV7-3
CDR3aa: ASSSSNRDEQY

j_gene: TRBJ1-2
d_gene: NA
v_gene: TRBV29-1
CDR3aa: SVGRETRLYGYT

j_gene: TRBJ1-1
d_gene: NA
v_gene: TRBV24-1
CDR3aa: ATSATGRVAF

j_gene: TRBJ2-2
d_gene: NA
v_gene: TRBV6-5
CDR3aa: ASTEATGELF

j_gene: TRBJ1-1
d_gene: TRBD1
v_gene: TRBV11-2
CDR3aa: ASSNGQAVL

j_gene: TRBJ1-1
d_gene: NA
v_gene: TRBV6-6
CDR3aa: ASSYAQGGSTEAF

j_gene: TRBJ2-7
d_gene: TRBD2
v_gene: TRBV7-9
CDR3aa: ASSRGLADYEQY

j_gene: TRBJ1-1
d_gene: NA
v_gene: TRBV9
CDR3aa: ASSLRPLNTEAF

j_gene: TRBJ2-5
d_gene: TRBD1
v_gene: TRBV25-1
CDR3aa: ASSLPGQLKTQY

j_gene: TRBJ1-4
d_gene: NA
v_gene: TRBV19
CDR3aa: ASGGTGKKLF

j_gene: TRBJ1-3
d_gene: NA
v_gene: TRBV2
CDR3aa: ASSEGGPNTIY

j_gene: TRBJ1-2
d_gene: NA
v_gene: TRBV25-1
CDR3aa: ASSEGWRQAYGYT